One sample yielded the 27 T cell receptor beta chains listed below, sequenced in a study of vaccination and CD4 T cells after COVID-19. Oncomine TCR Beta short-read sequencing was applied to DNA from cultured CD4+ T cells. TCRdb reprocessed the PCR reads with MiXCR, giving one entry per CDR3 protein. The sample comprises under 25,000 distinct CDR3 sequences, around a quarter of which are singletons, and approximately 10% rests with the top ten. For these receptors, no antigen is known. Treatment: approximately nine-day PBMC culture with coronavirus spike peptide pools or control peptides (ViraFEST assay). Sequencing was carried out using cultured CD4+ T cells from blood. Every receptor here comes from a human donor with COVID-19.

The sample holds a few counts of this clonotype. The chain couples TRBV19 to TRBJ2-5, with TRBD1 matching over 8 bases. CDR3 length: 15 amino acids. Germline CDR1 is LNHDA and CDR2 is SQIVND (reference sequence). Unmatched junction bases numbered 6, after V lost 1 base and J lost 5 bases. The CDR3 spells CASSIAAGGRETQYF. CDR3 in DNA: TGTGCCAGTAGTATAGCCGCAGGGGGCCGGGAGACCCAGTACTTC.

V usage is TRBV20-1 and J usage is TRBJ2-7; D perhaps matches TRBD1 (6 bases). This CDR3 contains 15 residues. With 6 bases removed from V and 0 bases from J, the gap between germline ends came to 18 bases. Germline V CDR1 and CDR2: DFQATT, SNEGSKA (reference sequence). The CDR3 sequence is CSAQPRQAISYEQYF. Here the CDR3 DNA reads TGCAGTGCCCAGCCCCGACAGGCTATCTCCTACGAGCAGTACTTC.

This clonotype was observed a single time. The chain has TRBV5-1 and TRBJ1-1; D is unresolved. With 0 bases removed from V and 8 bases from J, the gap between germline ends came to 11 bases. CDR1 SGHRS and CDR2 YFSETQ come from the germline V gene. The CDR3 length is 13 residues. DNA for the CDR3: TGCGCCAGCAGCTTGGCTAGCGGCGAGGAAGCTTTCTTT. It specifies CASSLASGEEAFF.

This clonotype is labeled medium-sized. The chain links TRBV6-1 to TRBJ1-5, with D uncertain. Germline CDR1 reads MNHNS; CDR2 reads SASEGT. The CDR3 is made up of 11 amino acids. Trimming pared 1 base from V and 8 bases from J, leaving 3 bases between. CDR3 in DNA: TGTGCCAGCAGTGAAGTGGAGCCCCAGCATTTT. Its translation is CASSEVEPQHF.

This clonotype has a handful of counts. V and J are TRBV7-2 and TRBJ1-5, with a tentative D call TRBD1 (6 bases). Trimming removed 3 bases from V and 1 base from J, with 13 bases in between. Germline V gene sequence: CDR1 SGHTA, CDR2 FQGNSA. The CDR3 is 16 amino acids. This CDR3 reads CASSFMPGVSNQPQHF. CDR3 in DNA: TGTGCCAGCAGCTTTATGCCAGGGGTGAGCAATCAGCCCCAGCATTTT.

The V call is TRBV19, the J call TRBJ1-1; 7 nucleotides match TRBD1. Trimming at V came to 6 bases and at J to 2 bases, leaving 6 bases not matched to a gene. The CDR3 is 14 amino acids. Per germline, CDR1 LNHDA and CDR2 SQIVND (reference sequence). In nucleotides, the CDR3 is TGTGCCAGTAGACTACAGGGGCTTAACACTGAAGCTTTCTTT. Amino acids: CASRLQGLNTEAFF.

This clonotype was recorded only once. This chain joins TRBV18 and TRBJ1-1; the match to TRBD1 covers 8 bases. This CDR3 is 14 amino acids long. CDR1 is KGHSH and CDR2 is LQKENI in the germline V gene. The junction had 2 bases not matched to a gene; V was cut back by 3 bases and J by 2 bases. The DNA for the CDR3 is TGTGCCAGCTCACCGACAGGGGCCAACACTGAAGCTTTCTTT. This translates into CASSPTGANTEAFF.

V is TRBV12-3 or TRBV12-4 and J is TRBJ2-3; TRBD2 aligns across 10 bases. V shed 3 bases and J 0 bases; nucleotides not matched to a gene: 9. This CDR3 has 18 residues. The CDR3 DNA reads TGTGCCAGCAGTTTTAACCCTAGCGGGGGCTTTAGCACAGATACGCAGTATTTT. Its protein is CASSFNPSGGFSTDTQYF.

The V and J genes are TRBV18 and TRBJ2-5; D is perhaps TRBD1 (6 bases). The germline V gene has CDR1 KGHSH and CDR2 LQKENI. This CDR3 has 14 amino acids. V was clipped by 5 bases and J by 0 bases, with 10 bases between them. In DNA form, the CDR3 reads TGTGCCAGCTCATCAGGACAGAACCAAGAGACCCAGTACTTC. This translates into CASSSGQNQETQYF. Complete variable domain (other parts from reference TRBV18 and TRBJ2-5): NAGVMQNPRHLVRRRGQEARLRCSPMKGHSHVYWYRQLPEEGLKFMVYLQKENIIDESGMPKERFSAEFPKEGPSILRIQQVVRGDSAAYFCASSSGQNQETQYFGPGTRLLVL.

In this sample, this clonotype is medium-sized. The V and J genes are TRBV24-1 and TRBJ2-5, with TRBD1 matching over 7 bases. The V gene end was trimmed by 4 bases and the J gene end by 4 bases; junction bases not matched to a gene: 11. From germline, CDR1 is KGHDR and CDR2 SFDVKD. CDR3 length: 16 residues. Here the CDR3 DNA reads TGTGCCACCAGTGACCCCACAGGGGTAGACAGAGAGACCCAGTACTTC. Amino acids: CATSDPTGVDRETQYF.

This clonotype was detected only a few times. The chain links TRBV24-1 to TRBJ1-4; no firm D call. The germline CDR1 and CDR2 sequences are KGHDR and SFDVKD. V lost 4 bases and J lost 5, with 4 bases in between. The CDR3 runs to 12 residues. For the CDR3, the DNA is TGTGCCACCAGTGACTCGAATGAAAAACTGTTTTTT. It yields the protein CATSDSNEKLFF.

The CDR3 nucleotides read TGTGCCAGCAGCTCCTTCCGGGGGGGATACAATGAGCAGTTCTTC. Its protein product is CASSSFRGGYNEQFF. The gene calls are TRBV7-2 and TRBJ2-1; 8 nucleotides agree with TRBD2. Germline CDR1 and CDR2: SGHTA and FQGNSA. Trimming removed 4 bases from V and 4 bases from J; junction bases left unmatched: 6. The length of the CDR3 is 15 residues.

This clonotype was observed a few times. The chain joins TRBV28 to TRBJ1-2; D call uncertain. V lost 6 bases and J lost 4, with 15 bases in between. CDR3 size: 14 residues. Looked up from germline, CDR1 is MDHEN and CDR2 is SYDVKM. As DNA, the CDR3 is TGTGCCAGCAGGGGAGGAACCGACCTCTATGGCTACACCTTC. Protein: CASRGGTDLYGYTF.

The CDR3 reads CATGGNGGQETQYF. The CDR3 DNA reads TGTGCCACCGGGGGCAATGGGGGCCAAGAGACCCAGTACTTC. The chain carries TRBV15 and TRBJ2-5, with D tentatively TRBD1 (6 bases). Per germline, CDR1 LNHNV and CDR2 YYDKDF (reference sequence). The CDR3 length is 14 residues. V was pared by 8 bases and J by 1 base, with 14 bases between.

This rearrangement joins TRBV20-1 to TRBJ1-3, with D perhaps matching TRBD1 (5 bases). Germline CDR1 reads DFQATT; CDR2 reads SNEGSKA (reference sequence). This CDR3 comprises 14 residues. Trimming took off 5 bases at V and 1 base at J, with 12 bases between the two ends. This CDR3 is CSAARGASGNTIYF. The CDR3 nucleotides are TGCAGTGCTGCTCGCGGGGCTTCTGGAAACACCATATATTTT.

The chain carries TRBV14 and TRBJ1-6; D is unclear. Trimming removed 0 bases at V and 7 bases at J, with 7 bases between. The CDR3 runs to 14 residues. CDR1 and CDR2 from the germline V gene are SGHDN and FVKESK. CDR3 amino acids: CASSQETRNSPLHF. The CDR3 DNA reads as TGTGCCAGCAGCCAAGAGACGAGGAATTCACCCCTCCACTTT.

This clonotype showed up just once. The genes are TRBV12-5 and TRBJ1-2; D is unresolved. CDR3 length equals 13 residues. Germline CDR1 and CDR2: LGHNT and FRNRAP. V was cut by 5 bases and J by 5 bases, with 12 bases left in between. CDR3 sequence (DNA): TGTGCTAGTGGTCCCAATCGGGATTATGGCTACACCTTC. Translating gives CASGPNRDYGYTF. Supplemented by reference TRBV12-5 and TRBJ1-2, the full variable domain reads DARVTQTPRHKVTEMGQEVTMRCQPILGHNTVFWYRQTMMQGLELLAYFRNRAPLDDSGMPKDRFSAEMPDATLATLKIQPSEPRDSAVYFCASGPNRDYGYTFGSGTRLTVV.

The chain employs TRBV28 and TRBJ1-1, with D unclear. V was shortened by 6 bases and J by 4 bases, with 15 bases between the two germline ends. The CDR3 is 14 amino acids. Germline CDR1 and CDR2: MDHEN and SYDVKM. The CDR3 DNA follows: TGTGCCAGCAGACCCCGGGAACCGGTCACTGAAGCTTTCTTT. It translates to CASRPREPVTEAFF.

This clonotype was picked up a small number of times. The chain links TRBV2 to TRBJ2-2; TRBD2 matches at 11 bases. Per germline, CDR1 SNHLY and CDR2 FYNNEI. With 10 bases clipped from V and 1 base from J, the junction kept 5 bases outside the gene matches. The CDR3 loop spans 15 amino acids. The CDR3 region has the DNA TGTGCCATCGTAACTAGCGGGAGGAACACCGGGGAGCTGTTTTTT. Amino acid sequence: CAIVTSGRNTGELFF.

On this clonotype: The junction does not match germline at one end; this may be a read error. J is TRBJ2-3 and V is TRBV29-1, with 9 bases that match TRBD1. The CDR3 spans 12 residues. CDR1 is SQVTM and CDR2 is ANQGSEA in the germline V gene. CDR3 loop: CSVEGGQGLMDF. CDR3 DNA sequence: TGCAGCGTTGAAGGAGGACAGGGGCTAATGGATTTT.

The J gene is TRBJ2-3, the V gene TRBV6-5; perhaps TRBD2 as D (6 bases). This CDR3 comprises 16 residues. Between the trimmed V and J ends, which lost 4 bases and 2 bases, there was a span of 16 bases. CDR1 and CDR2 from the germline V gene are MNHEY and SVGAGI. In nucleotides, the CDR3 is TGTGCCAGCAGTTCCCCTGCGGGGAACCCCACAGATACGCAGTATTTT. It encodes CASSSPAGNPTDTQYF.

This chain links TRBV5-1 with TRBJ2-7, with TRBD2 matching 14 bases. There are 18 residues in the CDR3. CDR1 is SGHRS and CDR2 is YFSETQ in the germline V gene. V dropped 0 bases and J dropped 3; count of bases not matched to a gene: 8. The CDR3 bases are TGCGCCAGCAGCTTGGACCCCTCAGGGACTAGCGGGGGCTACGAGCAGTACTTC. This codes for CASSLDPSGTSGGYEQYF. The complete variable domain, with remaining parts taken from reference TRBV5-1 and TRBJ2-7, reads KAGVTQTPRYLIKTRGQQVTLSCSPISGHRSVSWYQQTPGQGLQFLFEYFSETQRNKGNFPGRFSGRQFSNSRSEMNVSTLELGDSALYLCASSLDPSGTSGGYEQYFGPGTRLTVT.

J is TRBJ1-2 and V is TRBV25-1; D gene uncertain. Looked up from germline, CDR1 is MGHDK and CDR2 is SYGVNS. The CDR3 has 13 amino acids. CDR3 in DNA: TGTGCAACTTTGGGTCCGGCGGGCTATGGCTACACCTTC. Translated: CATLGPAGYGYTF.

The V and J genes are TRBV5-1 and TRBJ2-7, with a possible D match to TRBD1 (6 bases). V dropped 5 bases and J dropped 2 bases, with 11 bases sitting between them. Germline CDR1 SGHRS, CDR2 YFSETQ. CDR3 length: 13 residues. CDR3 residues: CASRGHPAYEQYF. In DNA, the CDR3 is TGCGCCAGCAGGGGACACCCGGCCTACGAGCAGTACTTC. Variable domain in full (rest from reference TRBV5-1 and TRBJ2-7): KAGVTQTPRYLIKTRGQQVTLSCSPISGHRSVSWYQQTPGQGLQFLFEYFSETQRNKGNFPGRFSGRQFSNSRSEMNVSTLELGDSALYLCASRGHPAYEQYFGPGTRLTVT.

There are a few counts of this clonotype. The rearrangement joins TRBV12-3 or TRBV12-4 to TRBJ1-6; the match to TRBD1 covers 7 bases. The CDR3 spans 14 residues. The junction had 8 bases not matched to a gene; V was cut back by 7 bases and J by 8 bases. The CDR3 loop is CASTWDSFYSPLHF. The CDR3, as DNA: TGTGCCAGCACTTGGGACAGTTTTTATTCACCCCTCCACTTT.

The chain links TRBV5-4 to TRBJ2-5; a weak D match, TRBD2 (5 bases). CDR1 SGHNT and CDR2 YYREEE come from the germline V gene (reference sequence). The CDR3 runs to 13 residues. V was trimmed by 1 base and J by 5 bases, leaving 9 bases between them. CDR3 sequence (DNA): TGTGCCAGCAGCTTGCCAGGCGGGGAGACCCAGTACTTC. Its protein product is CASSLPGGETQYF.

By sample fraction, this clonotype is medium-sized (0.01 to 0.1%). V is TRBV11-3 and J is TRBJ2-5; no firm D call. The CDR3 extends over 15 amino acids. Per germline, CDR1 SGHNT and CDR2 YENEEA. V was trimmed by 0 bases and J by 5 bases, leaving 13 bases between them. CDR3 bases: TGTGCCAGCAGCTTAGAAACACTCAAGTCGGAGACCCAGTACTTC. It codes for CASSLETLKSETQYF. Combining the CDR3 with reference TRBV11-3 and TRBJ2-5 gives the whole variable domain EAGVVQSPRYKIIEKKQPVAFWCNPISGHNTLYWYLQNLGQGPELLIRYENEEAVDDSQLPKDRFSAERLKGVDSTLKIQPAELGDSAVYLCASSLETLKSETQYFGPGTRLLVL.